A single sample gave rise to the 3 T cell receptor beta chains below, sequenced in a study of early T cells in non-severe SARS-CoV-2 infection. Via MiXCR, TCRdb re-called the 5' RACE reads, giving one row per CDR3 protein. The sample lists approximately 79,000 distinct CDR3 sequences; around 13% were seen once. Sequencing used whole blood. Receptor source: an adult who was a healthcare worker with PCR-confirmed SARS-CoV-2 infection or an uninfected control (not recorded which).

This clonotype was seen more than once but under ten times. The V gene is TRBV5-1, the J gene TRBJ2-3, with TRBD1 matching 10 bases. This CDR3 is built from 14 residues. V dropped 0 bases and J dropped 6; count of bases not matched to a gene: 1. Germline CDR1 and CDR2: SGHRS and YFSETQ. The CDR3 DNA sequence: TGCGCCAGCAGCTTGGAGGACAGGGGGGATACGCAGTATTTT. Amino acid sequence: CASSLEDRGDTQYF.

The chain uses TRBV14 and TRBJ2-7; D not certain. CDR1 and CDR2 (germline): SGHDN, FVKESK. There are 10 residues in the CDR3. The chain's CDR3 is CGRESYEQYF. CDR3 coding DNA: TGTGGAAGAGAGTCCTACGAGCAGTACTTC.

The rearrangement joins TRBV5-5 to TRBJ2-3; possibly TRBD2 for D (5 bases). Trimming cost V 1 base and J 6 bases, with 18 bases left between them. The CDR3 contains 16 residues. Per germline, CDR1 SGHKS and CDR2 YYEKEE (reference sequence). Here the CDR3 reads CASSLREIILGDTQYF. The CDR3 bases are TGTGCCAGCAGCTTGAGGGAGATCATCCTCGGGGATACGCAGTATTTT.